This T cell receptor beta chain was sequenced during a study of early T cells in non-severe SARS-CoV-2 infection. At the level of the study: Investigators sequenced bulk RNA drawn from unsorted whole blood, and chains remained unpaired.

Overall study results and limits: Using VDJdb, the matching emphasized anti-spike CD8 responses while missing private and CD4 specificities.

Separate cDNA molecules each had unique molecular identifiers attached to them. One entry per CDR3 protein, called by TCRdb with MiXCR from the 5' RACE reads. The sample records just under 65,000 distinct CDR3 sequences, roughly 9% being singletons. In this sample, this clonotype turned up many times. Its antigen is as yet unknown. The origin of this receptor is an adult who was a healthcare worker with PCR-confirmed SARS-CoV-2 infection or an uninfected control (not recorded which). The source was whole blood, collected at baseline.

The CDR3 nucleotides read TGTGCCAGCAGTAGCACTCCGTTTAGCCCCTACAATGAGCAGTTCTTC. Translation gives CASSSTPFSPYNEQFF. J is TRBJ2-1 and V is TRBV27; no reliable D call. This CDR3 has 16 amino acids. The germline V gene has CDR1 MNHEY and CDR2 SMNVEV (reference sequence). Trimming shortened V by 5 bases and J by 2 bases, and 16 bases separated the two germline ends.